The clone carrying this T cell receptor beta chain was seen many times. Its matching antigen is unknown. CDR3 regions were amplified by Arm-PCR using iRepertoire HTBI primers to build TCR beta libraries. TCRdb called the multiplex PCR reads again in MiXCR, with one record for every CDR3 protein. Here the sample spans 400,000 to 550,000 distinct CDR3 sequences, roughly 15% being singletons. V shed 8 bases and J shed 4 bases, with 14 bases lying between them. Looked up from germline, CDR1 is MDHEN and CDR2 is SYDVKM. The CDR3 contains 13 residues. Specified time point: newly diagnosed GD, antithyroid drugs for less than 3 months. RNA from PBMCs was the source of the TCR library. This sample stems from a study of regulatory T cells in long-lasting Graves disease. Study outcomes and limitations: The study found persistent patients shared more public clonotypes (over 2,500) than new patients (about 890).

This sample was shared with a second study, whose subject was T cells in Graves' hyperthyroidism and ophthalmopathy. That report adds: First-round RT-PCR of the TCR CDR3 relied on the HTBI primer set.

V usage is TRBV28 and J usage is TRBJ2-5; D is perhaps TRBD1 (5 bases). The sequences come from peripheral blood mononuclear cells (PBMCs), collected at new diagnosis, from a patient treated with antithyroid drugs. The source of this sequence is a young woman with Graves disease. CDR3 sequence (DNA): TGTGCCAGCCTCACCCAGGGTCTAGAGACCCAGTACTTC. Translating gives CASLTQGLETQYF.